A single sample is the source of the 7 T cell receptor beta chains below, sequenced in a study of cytomegalovirus exposure and HLA in healthy donors. Primers: 60 Vbeta forward and 13 Jbeta reverse. Only in-frame clones appear in the TCRdb table, and some are missing; sequencing was by immunoSEQ multiplex PCR. The data hold nearly 80,000 clones, with roughly three quarters observed a single time. The sequencing sample was made of PBMCs. The receptors derive from a woman between 40 and 55 years old in good health and CMV-seropositive.

J is TRBJ2-1 and V is TRBV7-6; 7 bases align to TRBD2. The CDR3 contains 15 residues. V was clipped by 5 bases and J by 5 bases; unmatched bases: 9. Germline V gene data show CDR1 as SGHVS and CDR2 as FNYEAQ. The CDR3 DNA reads as TGTGCCAGCAGCACGTGGGCGGGAGAGCACAATGAGCAGTTCTTC. Amino acids: CASSTWAGEHNEQFF.

The chain couples TRBV19 to TRBJ1-6; 10 bases fit TRBD1. V gave up 5 bases and J gave up 7 bases; unmatched junction bases: 5. CDR1 and CDR2 from the germline V gene are LNHDA and SQIVND (reference sequence). The CDR3 extends over 15 amino acids. As DNA, the CDR3 is TGTGCCAGTAGTGTCTCGGGACAGGGGAATTCACCCCTCCACTTT. Its protein is CASSVSGQGNSPLHF.

J is TRBJ1-1 and V is TRBV4-1, with 7 bases that match TRBD1. Germline V gene data show CDR1 as MGHRA and CDR2 as YSYEKL. The trim removed 0 bases at V and 1 base at J, leaving 2 bases unmatched. There are 15 residues in the CDR3. The CDR3 bases are TGCGCCAGCAGCCAAGAAAACAGGGGGAACACTGAAGCTTTCTTT. It is translated as CASSQENRGNTEAFF.

This clone was recorded once. The genes are TRBV5-1 and TRBJ2-7, with D perhaps TRBD1 (6 bases). V lost 1 base to trimming and J lost 1 base, with 12 bases between them. The CDR3 sequence is 15 residues long. The V gene's germline CDR1 is SGHRS and CDR2 YFSETQ. In DNA, the CDR3 is TGCGCCAGCAGCTTGCGTCAGGGGCCTTCCTACGAGCAGTACTTC. It encodes CASSLRQGPSYEQYF. The full variable domain, in which reference TRBV5-1 and TRBJ2-7 provide the parts outside the CDR3, is KAGVTQTPRYLIKTRGQQVTLSCSPISGHRSVSWYQQTPGQGLQFLFEYFSETQRNKGNFPGRFSGRQFSNSRSEMNVSTLELGDSALYLCASSLRQGPSYEQYFGPGTRLTVT.

The CDR3 nucleotides are TGTGCCAGCAGCGGACTAGGCCTATGGGAGCAGTTCTTC. Translated: CASSGLGLWEQFF. This chain links TRBV7-9 with TRBJ2-1; 7 positions match TRBD2. Germline assignment: CDR1 SEHNR and CDR2 FQNEAQ (reference sequence). Unmatched junction bases numbered 8, after V lost 5 bases and J lost 10 bases. The CDR3 length is 13 residues.

The chain links TRBV5-1 to TRBJ2-3; possibly TRBD2 for D (6 bases). Germline V gene data show CDR1 as SGHRS and CDR2 as YFSETQ. The length of the CDR3 is 18 residues. Trimming took off 0 bases at V and 2 bases at J, with 19 bases between the two ends. The CDR3 DNA reads TGCGCCAGCAGCTTGGTCGGGAACGGGGGACGGTTCACAGATACGCAGTATTTT. This encodes CASSLVGNGGRFTDTQYF.

CDR3: CASSNPGGEQFF. CDR3 DNA: TGTGCCAGCAGCAACCCCGGGGGAGAGCAGTTCTTC. The J gene is TRBJ2-1, the V gene TRBV13; TRBD2 might be the D (6 bases). The CDR3 is made up of 12 amino acids. Trimming took 5 bases from V and 10 from J, leaving 12 bases between them. Germline V gives CDR1 PRHDT, CDR2 FYEKMQ (reference sequence).